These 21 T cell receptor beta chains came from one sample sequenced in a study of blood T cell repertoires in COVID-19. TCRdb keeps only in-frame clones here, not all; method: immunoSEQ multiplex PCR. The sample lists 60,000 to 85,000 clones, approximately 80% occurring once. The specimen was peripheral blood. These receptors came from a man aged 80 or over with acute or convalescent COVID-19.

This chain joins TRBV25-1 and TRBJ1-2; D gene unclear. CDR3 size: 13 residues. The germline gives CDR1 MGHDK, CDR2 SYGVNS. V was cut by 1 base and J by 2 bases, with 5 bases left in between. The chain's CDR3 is CASSEWRNYGYTF. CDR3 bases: TGTGCCAGCAGTGAATGGCGGAACTATGGCTACACCTTC.

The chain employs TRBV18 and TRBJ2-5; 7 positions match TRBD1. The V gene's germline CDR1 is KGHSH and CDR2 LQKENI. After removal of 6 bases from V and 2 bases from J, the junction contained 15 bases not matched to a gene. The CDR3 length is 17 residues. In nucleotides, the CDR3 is TGTGCCAGCTCGCCCAACCGGGACAGTGTTATTCAAGAGACCCAGTACTTC. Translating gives CASSPNRDSVIQETQYF.

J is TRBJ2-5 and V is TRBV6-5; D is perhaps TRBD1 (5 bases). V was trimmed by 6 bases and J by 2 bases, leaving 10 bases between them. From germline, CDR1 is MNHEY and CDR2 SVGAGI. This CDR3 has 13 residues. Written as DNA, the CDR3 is TGTGCCAGCAGCTTTGACAGACAAGAGACCCAGTACTTC. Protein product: CASSFDRQETQYF.

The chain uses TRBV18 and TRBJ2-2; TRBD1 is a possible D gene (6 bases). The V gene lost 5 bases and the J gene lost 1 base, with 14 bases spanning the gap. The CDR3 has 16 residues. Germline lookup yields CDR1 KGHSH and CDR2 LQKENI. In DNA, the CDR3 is TGTGCCAGCTCAAGCCGACAGGAGATGAACACCGGGGAGCTGTTTTTT. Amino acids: CASSSRQEMNTGELFF.

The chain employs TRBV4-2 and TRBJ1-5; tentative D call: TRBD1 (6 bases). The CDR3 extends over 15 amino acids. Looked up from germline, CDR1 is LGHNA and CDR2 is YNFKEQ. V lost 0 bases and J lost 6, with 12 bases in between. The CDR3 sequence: CASSQDETRGQPQHF. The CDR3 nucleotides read TGTGCCAGCAGCCAAGATGAAACCAGGGGTCAGCCCCAGCATTTT.

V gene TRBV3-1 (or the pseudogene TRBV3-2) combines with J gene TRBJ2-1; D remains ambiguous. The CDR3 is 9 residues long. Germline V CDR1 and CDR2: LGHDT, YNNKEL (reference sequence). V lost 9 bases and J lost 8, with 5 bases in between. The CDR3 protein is CARGDEQFF. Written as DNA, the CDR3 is TGTGCCAGGGGCGATGAGCAGTTCTTC.

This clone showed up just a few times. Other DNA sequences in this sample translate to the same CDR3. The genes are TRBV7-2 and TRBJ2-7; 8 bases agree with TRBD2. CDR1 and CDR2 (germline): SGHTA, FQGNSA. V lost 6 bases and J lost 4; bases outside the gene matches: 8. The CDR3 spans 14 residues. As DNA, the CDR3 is TGTGCCAGCAGTAGTACTAGCGGATCGTACGAGCAGTACTTC. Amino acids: CASSSTSGSYEQYF.

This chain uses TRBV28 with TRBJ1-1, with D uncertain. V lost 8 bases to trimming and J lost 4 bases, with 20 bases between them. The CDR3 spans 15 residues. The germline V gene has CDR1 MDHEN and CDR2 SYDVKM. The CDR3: CASPPSREMITEAFF. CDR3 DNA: TGTGCCAGCCCTCCCTCGCGGGAGATGATCACTGAAGCTTTCTTT.

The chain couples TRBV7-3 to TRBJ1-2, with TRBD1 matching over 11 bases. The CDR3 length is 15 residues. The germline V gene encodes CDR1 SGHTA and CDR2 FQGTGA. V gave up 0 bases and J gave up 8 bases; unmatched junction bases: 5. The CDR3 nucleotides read TGTGCCAGCAGCTTAACGGGACAGGGGGTTTACGGCTACACCTTC. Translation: CASSLTGQGVYGYTF.

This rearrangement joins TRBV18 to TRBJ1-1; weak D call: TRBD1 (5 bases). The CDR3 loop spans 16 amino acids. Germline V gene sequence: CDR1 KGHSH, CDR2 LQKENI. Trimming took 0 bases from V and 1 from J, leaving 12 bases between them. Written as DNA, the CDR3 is TGTGCCAGCTCACCACCGCAGGCAGGGTCGAACACTGAAGCTTTCTTT. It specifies CASSPPQAGSNTEAFF.

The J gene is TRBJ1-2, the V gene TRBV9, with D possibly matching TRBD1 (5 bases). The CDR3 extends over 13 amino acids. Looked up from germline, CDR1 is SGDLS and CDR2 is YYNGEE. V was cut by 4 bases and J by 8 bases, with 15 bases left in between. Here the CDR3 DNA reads TGTGCCAGCAGCTTCAGGGATCTCGGGGGCTACACCTTC. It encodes CASSFRDLGGYTF.

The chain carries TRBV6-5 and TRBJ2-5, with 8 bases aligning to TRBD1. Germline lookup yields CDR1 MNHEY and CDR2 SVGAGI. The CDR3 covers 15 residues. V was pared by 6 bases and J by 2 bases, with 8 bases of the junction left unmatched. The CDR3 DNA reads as TGTGCCAGCAGAGGGGACAGGCTGCGACAAGAGACCCAGTACTTC. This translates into CASRGDRLRQETQYF.

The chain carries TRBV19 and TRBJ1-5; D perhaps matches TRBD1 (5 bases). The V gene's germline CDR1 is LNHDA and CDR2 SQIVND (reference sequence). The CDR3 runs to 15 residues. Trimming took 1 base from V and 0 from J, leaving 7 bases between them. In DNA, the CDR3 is TGTGCCAGTAGTATAGGGGGGGATAGCAATCAGCCCCAGCATTTT. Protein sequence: CASSIGGDSNQPQHF.

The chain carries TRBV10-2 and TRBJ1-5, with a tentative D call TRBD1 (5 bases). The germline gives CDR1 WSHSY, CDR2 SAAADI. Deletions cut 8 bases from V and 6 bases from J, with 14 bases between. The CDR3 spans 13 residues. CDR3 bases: TGCGCCAGCTCCTGGCAGGGCCCTCAGCCCCAGCATTTT. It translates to CASSWQGPQPQHF.

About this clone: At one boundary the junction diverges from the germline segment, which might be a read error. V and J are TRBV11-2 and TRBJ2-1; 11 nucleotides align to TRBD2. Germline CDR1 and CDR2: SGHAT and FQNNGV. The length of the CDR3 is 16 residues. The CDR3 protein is CASSLDLAGGQGEQFF. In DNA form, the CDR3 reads TGTGCCAGCAGCCTAGACCTAGCGGGAGGTCAGGGGGAGCAGTTCTTC.

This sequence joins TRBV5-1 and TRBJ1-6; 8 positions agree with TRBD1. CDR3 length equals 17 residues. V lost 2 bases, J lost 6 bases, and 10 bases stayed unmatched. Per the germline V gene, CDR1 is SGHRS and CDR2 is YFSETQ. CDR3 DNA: TGCGCCAGCAGCTTCGACCTCCGGGACAGGTCTAATTCACCCCTCCACTTT. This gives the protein CASSFDLRDRSNSPLHF.

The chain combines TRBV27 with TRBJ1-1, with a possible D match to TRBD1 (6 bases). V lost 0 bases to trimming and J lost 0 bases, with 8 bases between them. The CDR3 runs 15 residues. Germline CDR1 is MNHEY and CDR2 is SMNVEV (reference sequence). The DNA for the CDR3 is TGTGCCAGCAGTTTATCCGACAGGCTGAACACTGAAGCTTTCTTT. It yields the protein CASSLSDRLNTEAFF.

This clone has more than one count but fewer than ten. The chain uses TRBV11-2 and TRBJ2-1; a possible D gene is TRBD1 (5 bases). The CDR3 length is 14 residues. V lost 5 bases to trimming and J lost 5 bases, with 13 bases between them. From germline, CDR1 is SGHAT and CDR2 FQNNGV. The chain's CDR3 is CASSVVGAHNEQFF. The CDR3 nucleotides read TGTGCCAGCAGCGTGGTAGGGGCGCACAATGAGCAGTTCTTC.

In DNA, the CDR3 is TGTGCCAGCAGCCAACAGGGTCAGCCCCAGCATTTT. Translation: CASSQQGQPQHF. The chain combines TRBV16 with TRBJ1-5, with D possibly TRBD1 on 5 matching bases. The CDR3 length is 12 residues. V was trimmed by 2 bases and J by 6 bases, leaving 5 bases between them. Germline CDR1 reads KGHSY; CDR2 reads FQNENV. The entire variable domain, with the rest obtained from reference TRBV16 and TRBJ1-5, is as follows: GEEVAQTPKHLVRGEGQKAKLYCAPIKGHSYVFWYQQVLKNEFKFLISFQNENVFDETGMPKERFSAKCLPNSPCSLEIQATKLEDSAVYFCASSQQGQPQHFGDGTRLSIL.

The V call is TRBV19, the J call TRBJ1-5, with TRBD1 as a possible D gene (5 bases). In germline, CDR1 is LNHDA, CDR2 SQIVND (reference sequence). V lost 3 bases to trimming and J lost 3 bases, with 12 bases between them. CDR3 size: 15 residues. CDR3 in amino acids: CASSIAGKVNQPQHF. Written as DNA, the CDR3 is TGTGCCAGTAGTATCGCAGGGAAGGTCAATCAGCCCCAGCATTTT.

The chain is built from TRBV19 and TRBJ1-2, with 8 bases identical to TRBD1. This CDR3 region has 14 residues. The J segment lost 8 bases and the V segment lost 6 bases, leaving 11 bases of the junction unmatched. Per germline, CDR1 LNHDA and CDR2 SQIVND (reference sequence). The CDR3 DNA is TGTGCCAGTAGGACCGTGGACAGGGCAGGCGGCTACACCTTC. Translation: CASRTVDRAGGYTF.